The 20 T cell receptor beta chains reported below all come from one sample, sequenced in a study of beta chain features in type 1 diabetes. Study outcomes and limitations: In every one of the four CD4+ subsets, TCRB CDR3s were moderately but significantly shorter in Type 1 diabetes patients.

Their recognized antigens are unknown. Reverse transcription of all isolated RNA meant that expressed TCRB transcripts were sequenced. Profiled with immunoSEQ multiplex PCR; TCRdb holds only in-frame clones, not every one. The sample consists of around 250,000 clones, roughly an eighth of them appearing once. The sequenced material came from naive CD4+ T cells from blood. Receptors originate from a young man with type 1 diabetes.

This clone turned up a few times. The genes are TRBV28 and TRBJ1-1; 7 bases fit TRBD1. Germline V gives CDR1 MDHEN, CDR2 SYDVKM. J gave up 7 bases and V 5 bases, and 4 bases lay outside the gene matches. CDR3 size: 12 residues. The CDR3 coding sequence is TGTGCCAGCAGTCAAACAGGGGTTGAAGCTTTCTTT. Amino acids: CASSQTGVEAFF.

Only a few counts were recorded for this clone. This sequence joins TRBV11-3 and TRBJ2-1; 10 nucleotides match TRBD1. V shed 6 bases, J shed 2 bases, and the junction held 4 bases outside the gene matches. The germline gives CDR1 SGHNT, CDR2 YENEEA. The CDR3 spans 15 residues. CDR3 nucleotide sequence: TGTGCCAGCAGTCCCGGGACAGGGGCCTACAATGAGCAGTTCTTC. Translating it yields CASSPGTGAYNEQFF.

This chain links TRBV5-5 with TRBJ2-1; TRBD2 is a possible D gene (5 bases). V lost 0 bases and J 0 bases, leaving 10 bases between the germline ends. The CDR3 extends over 16 amino acids. Germline values: CDR1 SGHKS, CDR2 YYEKEE (reference sequence). CDR3 in amino acids: CASSLALAGSYNEQFF. CDR3 coding DNA: TGTGCCAGCAGCTTGGCTCTGGCGGGCTCCTACAATGAGCAGTTCTTC.

The sample holds one count of this clone. The rearrangement uses TRBV5-1 and TRBJ2-5; a possible D gene is TRBD1 (6 bases). V gave up 7 bases and J gave up 1 base, with 26 bases separating them. CDR1 and CDR2 (germline): SGHRS, YFSETQ. The CDR3 sequence is 18 residues long. The CDR3 nucleotides read TGCGCCAGCCAGGAACTAACCGTTGGACAGCCGTTCCAAGAGACCCAGTACTTC. Amino acid sequence: CASQELTVGQPFQETQYF.

This clone was seen a handful of times. The V and J genes are TRBV9 and TRBJ2-1, with 8 bases identical to TRBD2. CDR3 length: 16 amino acids. J lost 4 bases, V lost 1 base, and 7 bases had no gene match. Looked up from germline, CDR1 is SGDLS and CDR2 is YYNGEE. Here the CDR3 reads CASSVPRSGVYNEQFF. CDR3 DNA: TGTGCCAGCAGCGTACCTCGTAGCGGGGTATACAATGAGCAGTTCTTC.

V usage is TRBV9 and J usage is TRBJ2-7; 9 bases match TRBD1. The CDR3 has 16 residues. Germline V lookup: CDR1 SGDLS, CDR2 YYNGEE. V lost 0 bases, J lost 4 bases, and 8 bases stayed unmatched. The CDR3 DNA is TGTGCCAGCAGCGTAGGCCCGGGACAGGGATTATACGAGCAGTACTTC. Its protein product is CASSVGPGQGLYEQYF.

This clone was seen a few times. This chain joins TRBV6-6 and TRBJ1-1, with D perhaps TRBD1 (5 bases). V was cut by 0 bases and J by 6 bases, with 11 bases left in between. This CDR3 has 14 amino acids. CDR1 and CDR2 from the germline V gene are MNHNY and SVGAGI (reference sequence). CDR3 in DNA: TGTGCCAGCAGTTACTCTTTTCAGGGTCCTGAAGCTTTCTTT. Amino acid sequence: CASSYSFQGPEAFF.

The chain uses TRBV16 and TRBJ2-7, with D perhaps TRBD2 (5 bases). In germline, CDR1 is KGHSY, CDR2 FQNENV. The CDR3 sequence is 13 residues long. Trimming cost V 4 bases and J 3 bases, with 10 bases left between them. CDR3 coding DNA: TGTGCCAGCAGCCCCACCGGGAACTACGAGCAGTACTTC. Its protein is CASSPTGNYEQYF.

The rearrangement links TRBV4-3 to TRBJ1-2; 7 bases fit TRBD1. This CDR3 region has 15 residues. Germline V gene data show CDR1 as LGHNA and CDR2 as YSLEER. V lost 0 bases and J lost 3; bases outside the gene matches: 4. CDR3 coding DNA: TGCGCCAGCAGCCAAGATCCCACAGGGGACTATGGCTACACCTTC. It translates to CASSQDPTGDYGYTF.

This clone was counted between two and nine times. The rearrangement joins TRBV4-1 to TRBJ1-5; maybe TRBD1 (5 bases). Between the trimmed V and J ends, which lost 4 bases and 4 bases, there was a span of 14 bases. This CDR3 has 15 amino acids. Germline V gene lookup returns CDR1 MGHRA and CDR2 YSYEKL. The CDR3 region is CASSPMGGWNQPQHF. CDR3 sequence (DNA): TGCGCCAGCAGCCCCATGGGGGGGTGGAATCAGCCCCAGCATTTT.

This clone was seen a few times. The V and J genes are TRBV19 and TRBJ2-1; 13 bases fit TRBD2. The germline V gene encodes CDR1 LNHDA and CDR2 SQIVND (reference sequence). Losses at the gene ends were 6 bases for V and 8 bases for J; bases not matched to a gene: 7. This CDR3 is 15 amino acids long. CDR3 protein: CASRGTSGMFYEQFF. DNA of the CDR3: TGTGCCAGTAGGGGGACTAGCGGGATGTTCTATGAGCAGTTCTTC.

In its sample, this clone was seen a few times. This sequence joins TRBV5-4 and TRBJ2-3; 11 bases map to TRBD2. Germline-derived CDR1 and CDR2 are SGHNT and YYREEE (reference sequence). CDR3 length: 15 amino acids. The ends lost 0 bases at V and 5 bases at J; junction bases unmatched: 2. Here the CDR3 reads CASSLDGLAGDTQYF. The CDR3 nucleotides are TGTGCCAGCAGCTTGGATGGACTAGCGGGAGATACGCAGTATTTT.

This clone was observed a few times. CDR3 sequence reads: CASSWTTVTDTQYF. The CDR3 region has the DNA TGTGCCAGCAGCTGGACTACGGTCACAGATACGCAGTATTTT. The gene calls are TRBV9 and TRBJ2-3; the D gene is possibly TRBD2 (6 bases). Germline-derived CDR1 and CDR2 are SGDLS and YYNGEE. V lost 4 bases, J lost 2 bases, and 11 bases lay in between. The CDR3 totals 14 residues. The full variable domain, in which reference TRBV9 and TRBJ2-3 provide the parts outside the CDR3, is DSGVTQTPKHLITATGQRVTLRCSPRSGDLSVYWYQQSLDQGLQFLIQYYNGEERAKGNILERFSAQQFPDLHSELNLSSLELGDSALYFCASSWTTVTDTQYFGPGTRLTVL.

There are a few counts of this clone. V gene TRBV5-4 combines with J gene TRBJ1-1; D might be TRBD1 (5 bases). Trimming pared 0 bases from V and 10 bases from J, leaving 13 bases between. The germline gives CDR1 SGHNT, CDR2 YYREEE (reference sequence). CDR3 length: 13 amino acids. CDR3 sequence: CASSLVGVRSAFF. CDR3 nucleotide sequence: TGTGCCAGCAGCTTGGTAGGGGTCCGTTCAGCTTTCTTT.

The J gene is TRBJ2-1, the V gene TRBV11-3; 11 nucleotides line up with TRBD2. This CDR3 has 15 residues. With V trimmed by 5 bases and J by 6 bases, 6 bases remained unmatched. Germline V gene sequence: CDR1 SGHNT, CDR2 YENEEA. For the CDR3, the DNA is TGTGCCAGCAGCGACCGACTAGCGGGATTCAATGAGCAGTTCTTC. It encodes CASSDRLAGFNEQFF.

The rearrangement joins TRBV5-1 to TRBJ2-3, with 10 bases identical to TRBD2. Germline assignment: CDR1 SGHRS and CDR2 YFSETQ. CDR3 size: 16 residues. V lost 1 base and J lost 5; bases outside the gene matches: 7. CDR3 sequence reads: CASSLSRTSGLDTQYF. The CDR3 nucleotides are TGCGCCAGCAGCTTGAGTAGGACTAGCGGTTTAGATACGCAGTATTTT. The full variable domain, with the rest looked up from reference TRBV5-1 and TRBJ2-3, is KAGVTQTPRYLIKTRGQQVTLSCSPISGHRSVSWYQQTPGQGLQFLFEYFSETQRNKGNFPGRFSGRQFSNSRSEMNVSTLELGDSALYLCASSLSRTSGLDTQYFGPGTRLTVL.

V usage is TRBV4-3 and J usage is TRBJ2-7; 8 nucleotides line up with TRBD2. Germline CDR1 reads LGHNA; CDR2 reads YSLEER. The CDR3 sequence is 16 residues long. V lost 1 base to trimming and J lost 0 bases; unmatched junction nucleotides: 5. DNA for the CDR3: TGCGCCAGCAGCCAAGGCGCCGGGACTAGCTCCTACGAGCAGTACTTC. As protein: CASSQGAGTSSYEQYF.

The chain is built from TRBV7-2 and TRBJ2-1; D gene ambiguous. This CDR3 spans 13 amino acids. CDR1 is SGHTA and CDR2 is FQGNSA in the germline V gene. Deletions cut 5 bases from V and 2 bases from J, with 7 bases between. The CDR3 sequence is CASSPGTYNEQFF. In nucleotides, the CDR3 is TGTGCCAGCAGCCCCGGTACCTACAATGAGCAGTTCTTC.

This clone was counted only a few times. The chain carries TRBV7-9 and TRBJ1-2, with a weak D call TRBD1 (6 bases). V was pared by 5 bases and J by 2 bases, with 18 bases between. CDR1 is SEHNR and CDR2 is FQNEAQ in the germline V gene (reference sequence). CDR3 size: 16 residues. The CDR3 coding sequence is TGTGCCAGCAGCCCACCGGACCACCAGGGGAACTATGGCTACACCTTC. Translated, it gives CASSPPDHQGNYGYTF.

The V gene is TRBV7-2, the J gene TRBJ1-5, with D unclear. This CDR3 region has 12 residues. V gave up 1 base and J gave up 6 bases, with 4 bases separating them. Germline CDR1 and CDR2: SGHTA and FQGNSA. CDR3 sequence reads: CASSLGSQPQHF. CDR3 DNA: TGTGCCAGCAGCTTAGGGAGTCAGCCCCAGCATTTT.